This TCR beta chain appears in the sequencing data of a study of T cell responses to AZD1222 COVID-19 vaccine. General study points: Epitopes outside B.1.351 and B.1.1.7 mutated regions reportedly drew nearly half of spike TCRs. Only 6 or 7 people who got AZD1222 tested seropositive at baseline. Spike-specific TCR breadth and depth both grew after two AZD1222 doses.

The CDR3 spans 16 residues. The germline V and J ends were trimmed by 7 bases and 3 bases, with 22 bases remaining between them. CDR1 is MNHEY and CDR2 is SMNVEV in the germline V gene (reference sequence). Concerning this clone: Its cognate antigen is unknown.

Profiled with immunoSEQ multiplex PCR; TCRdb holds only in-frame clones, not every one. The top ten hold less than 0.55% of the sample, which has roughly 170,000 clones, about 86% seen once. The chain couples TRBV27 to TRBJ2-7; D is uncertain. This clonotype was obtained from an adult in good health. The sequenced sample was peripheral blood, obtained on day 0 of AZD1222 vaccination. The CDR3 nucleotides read TGTGCCAGCACCCCGCTTTCTGGGCGTAACTTCTACGAGCAGTACTTC. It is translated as CASTPLSGRNFYEQYF.